This T cell receptor beta chain was captured in a study of CD8 T cells in Susac syndrome. Random hexamers primed reverse transcription of about 0.5 to 1 ug RNA. TCRdb independently ran MiXCR on the immunoSEQ multiplex PCR reads; one entry per CDR3 protein. The sample carries some 140,000 distinct CDR3 sequences, roughly 80% recorded once. CDR1 SEHNR and CDR2 FQNEAQ come from the germline V gene (reference sequence). The CDR3 covers 14 residues. Trimming took 5 bases from V and 3 from J; bases not matched to a gene: 5. The sequencing sample was made of CD8+ T cells from PBMCs. The V call is TRBV7-9, the J call TRBJ2-3; 7 bases are a match to TRBD1. This receptor was taken from a human donor with multiple sclerosis. This CDR3 reads CASSTRQGTDTQYF. The CDR3 region has the DNA TGTGCCAGCAGCACCCGACAGGGAACAGATACGCAGTATTTT.